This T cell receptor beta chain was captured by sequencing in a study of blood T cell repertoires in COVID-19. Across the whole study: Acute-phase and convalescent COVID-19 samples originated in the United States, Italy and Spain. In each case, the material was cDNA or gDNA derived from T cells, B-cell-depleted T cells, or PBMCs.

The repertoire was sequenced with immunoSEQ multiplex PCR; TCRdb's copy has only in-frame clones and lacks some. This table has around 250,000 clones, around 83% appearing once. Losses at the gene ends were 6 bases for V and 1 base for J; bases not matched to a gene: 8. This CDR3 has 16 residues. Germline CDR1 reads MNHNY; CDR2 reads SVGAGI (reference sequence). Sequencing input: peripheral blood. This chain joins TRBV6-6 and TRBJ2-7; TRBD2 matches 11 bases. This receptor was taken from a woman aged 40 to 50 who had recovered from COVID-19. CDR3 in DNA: TGTGCCAGCAGACGAAATAGCGGGGGGGTTTCCTACGAGCAGTACTTC. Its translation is CASRRNSGGVSYEQYF.